The 4 T cell receptor beta chains presented below share a single source sample, sequenced in a study of OX40 agonist ivuxolimab in advanced cancers. Profiled with immunoSEQ multiplex PCR; TCRdb holds only in-frame clones, not every one. The repertoire includes roughly 32,000 clones, around nine tenths of them detected once, and 26% sits in the top ten. The sequencing used CD4+ or CD8+ T cells sorted from blood, collected in a trial of the OX40 agonist ivuxolimab. The source is an adult with an advanced solid tumor such as melanoma, head and neck, liver or kidney cancer.

The chain uses TRBV27 and TRBJ1-2; 8 bases match TRBD1. Germline CDR1 and CDR2: MNHEY and SMNVEV (reference sequence). This CDR3 is 16 amino acids long. V lost 2 bases and J lost 0; bases outside the gene matches: 5. CDR3 amino acids: CASSLNRGGTNYGYTF. The CDR3 DNA follows: TGTGCCAGCAGTTTAAACAGGGGGGGAACTAACTATGGCTACACCTTC.

The J gene is TRBJ2-5, the V gene TRBV27; 11 bases align to TRBD2. After removal of 4 bases from V and 4 bases from J, the junction contained 5 bases not matched to a gene. CDR1 is MNHEY and CDR2 is SMNVEV in the germline V gene (reference sequence). CDR3 size: 15 residues. This chain's CDR3 is CASSSNSGRGETQYF. CDR3 nucleotides: TGTGCCAGCAGTTCTAATAGCGGGAGGGGAGAGACCCAGTACTTC.

The gene calls are TRBV11-2 and TRBJ2-3, with TRBD2 matching 10 bases. V was clipped by 6 bases and J by 3 bases; unmatched bases: 15. This CDR3 region has 18 residues. CDR1 is SGHAT and CDR2 is FQNNGV in the germline V gene. CDR3 protein: CASRPHEPLAGDTDTQYF. CDR3 nucleotide sequence: TGTGCCAGCAGACCCCACGAACCCCTAGCGGGAGATACAGATACGCAGTATTTT.

This clone was recorded only once. The V gene is TRBV27, the J gene TRBJ1-2; 10 nucleotides align to TRBD1. CDR1 and CDR2 from the germline V gene are MNHEY and SMNVEV (reference sequence). After removal of 3 bases from V and 4 bases from J, the junction contained 2 bases not matched to a gene. The length of the CDR3 is 14 residues. The CDR3 loop reads CASSLTGGGYGYTF. CDR3 sequence (DNA): TGTGCCAGCAGTTTGACAGGGGGCGGCTATGGCTACACCTTC.